The next 17 T cell receptor beta chains were all read from a single sample in a study of cytotoxic CD8 clonotypes in ibrutinib-treated CLL. Assay used: immunoSEQ multiplex PCR; TCRdb lists only in-frame clones, some missing. The sample includes more than 25,000 clones, 55% to 75% seen only once; the top ten take approximately 58%. Specimen: PBMCs, collected after 24 months of ibrutinib treatment. The source is a human donor with chronic lymphocytic leukemia.

J is TRBJ2-3 and V is TRBV9, with 9 positions matching TRBD2. The germline V gene has CDR1 SGDLS and CDR2 YYNGEE. V was pared by 5 bases and J by 5 bases, with 12 bases of the junction left unmatched. CDR3 size: 16 residues. The CDR3 is CASSSDWRGGGDTQYF. In nucleotides, the CDR3 is TGTGCCAGCAGTTCAGACTGGCGGGGGGGCGGAGATACGCAGTATTTT.

The rearrangement links TRBV30 to TRBJ1-6; the D gene is possibly TRBD1 (5 bases). Trimming removed 1 base from V and 9 bases from J, with 10 bases in between. This CDR3 is 13 amino acids long. The V gene's germline CDR1 is GTSNPN and CDR2 SVGIG (reference sequence). CDR3 amino acids: CAWSAGTSSPLHF. CDR3 nucleotide sequence: TGTGCCTGGAGTGCCGGGACCAGTTCACCCCTCCACTTT.

The table lists this clone with a count of one. The J gene is TRBJ2-1, the V gene TRBV15; TRBD1 matches 11 bases. The CDR3 length is 15 residues. V lost 2 bases to trimming and J lost 8 bases; unmatched junction nucleotides: 5. The germline gives CDR1 LNHNV, CDR2 YYDKDF (reference sequence). The CDR3, as DNA: TGTGCCACCAGCAGACGGACAGGGGGCATAGATGAGCAGTTCTTC. This encodes CATSRRTGGIDEQFF.

This clone was counted ten times or more. The V call is TRBV4-3, the J call TRBJ2-1; 9 bases are a match to TRBD2. Germline trimming cut 0 bases from V and 7 bases from J; bases unmatched to any gene: 10. Germline CDR1 and CDR2: LGHNA and YSLEER. This CDR3 region has 17 residues. The CDR3 loop reads CASSQEGSGTSSNEQFF. The DNA for the CDR3 is TGCGCCAGCAGCCAAGAAGGGTCCGGGACTAGCAGTAATGAGCAGTTCTTC.

The genes are TRBV29-1 and TRBJ2-6; D tentatively reads TRBD1 or TRBD2 (5 bases each). The germline V gene has CDR1 SQVTM and CDR2 ANQGSEA. The CDR3 has 15 amino acids. Trimming cost V 2 bases and J 0 bases, with 8 bases left between them. For the CDR3, the DNA is TGCAGCGTTGAACCAGGGAGCTCTGGGGCCAACGTCCTGACTTTC. Its translation: CSVEPGSSGANVLTF.

The chain joins TRBV9 to TRBJ1-2; 8 bases fit TRBD1. Looked up from germline, CDR1 is SGDLS and CDR2 is YYNGEE. The CDR3 runs to 13 residues. Trimming removed 3 bases from V and 8 bases from J; junction bases left unmatched: 6. Written as DNA, the CDR3 is TGTGCCAGCAGCGAACAGGGGGGTGAGGGCTACACCTTC. Protein sequence: CASSEQGGEGYTF.

The chain uses TRBV2 and TRBJ1-1, with 9 bases aligning to TRBD1. The CDR3 covers 15 residues. Per germline, CDR1 SNHLY and CDR2 FYNNEI. Germline trimming cut 5 bases from V and 0 bases from J; bases unmatched to any gene: 4. The CDR3 spells CASSHRTGVNTEAFF. CDR3 coding DNA: TGTGCCAGCAGTCATAGGACAGGGGTGAACACTGAAGCTTTCTTT.

The chain has TRBV6-5 and TRBJ1-6; 10 nucleotides align to TRBD1. The CDR3 loop spans 14 amino acids. V trimming: 6 bases; J trimming: 4 bases; junction bases outside the gene matches: 0. The germline CDR1 and CDR2 sequences are MNHEY and SVGAGI. The CDR3, as DNA: TGTGCCAGCAGGGGACAGGGGTATAATTCACCCCTCCACTTT. Translating it yields CASRGQGYNSPLHF.

This chain links TRBV7-3 with TRBJ2-3; 11 bases agree with TRBD1. The trim removed 5 bases at V and 4 bases at J, leaving 11 bases unmatched. Germline V gene lookup returns CDR1 SGHTA and CDR2 FQGTGA. This CDR3 spans 17 amino acids. CDR3 coding DNA: TGTGCCAGCAGCCAACTCTCCGGGACAGGGGGATCAGATACGCAGTATTTT. This encodes CASSQLSGTGGSDTQYF.

The J gene is TRBJ1-2, the V gene TRBV7-9, with D perhaps matching TRBD1 (5 bases). The CDR3 covers 15 residues. V was clipped by 5 bases and J by 3 bases, with 16 bases between them. Germline V gives CDR1 SEHNR, CDR2 FQNEAQ (reference sequence). The chain's CDR3 is CASSPTGGGDYGYTF. CDR3 in DNA: TGTGCCAGCAGCCCAACGGGCGGGGGGGACTATGGCTACACCTTC. The entire variable domain, with the rest obtained from reference TRBV7-9 and TRBJ1-2, is as follows: DTGVSQNPRHKITKRGQNVTFRCDPISEHNRLYWYRQTLGQGPEFLTYFQNEAQLEKSRLLSDRFSAERPKGSFSTLEIQRTEQGDSAMYLCASSPTGGGDYGYTFGSGTRLTVV.

V gene TRBV19 combines with J gene TRBJ2-3, with a tentative D call TRBD2 (7 bases). Germline values: CDR1 LNHDA, CDR2 SQIVND (reference sequence). V gave up 1 base and J gave up 1 base, with 9 bases separating them. CDR3 length equals 15 residues. CDR3 coding DNA: TGTGCCAGTAGTATAGGAGGGGGGGGCACAGATACGCAGTATTTT. This codes for CASSIGGGGTDTQYF.

V usage is TRBV11-2 and J usage is TRBJ2-7; TRBD2 agrees at 7 bases. Losses at the gene ends were 5 bases for V and 0 bases for J; bases not matched to a gene: 7. The CDR3 spans 15 residues. The germline gives CDR1 SGHAT, CDR2 FQNNGV. CDR3 sequence reads: CASSPSPGGSYEQYF. CDR3 nucleotide sequence: TGTGCCAGCAGCCCCTCGCCGGGGGGCTCCTACGAGCAGTACTTC. Drawing the rest from reference TRBV11-2 and TRBJ2-7, the complete variable domain is EAGVAQSPRYKIIEKRQSVAFWCNPISGHATLYWYQQILGQGPKLLIQFQNNGVVDDSQLPKDRFSAERLKGVDSTLKIQPAKLEDSAVYLCASSPSPGGSYEQYFGPGTRLTVT.

This clone appeared once. This chain links TRBV30 with TRBJ1-5; TRBD1 aligns across 7 bases. Per the germline V gene, CDR1 is GTSNPN and CDR2 is SVGIG (reference sequence). This CDR3 has 13 residues. V gave up 4 bases and J gave up 3 bases; unmatched junction bases: 3. CDR3 amino acids: CAWNRGDNQPQHF. The CDR3 DNA reads TGTGCCTGGAACAGGGGAGACAATCAGCCCCAGCATTTT.

This chain joins TRBV20-1 and TRBJ1-2; D is ambiguous. Germline V lookup: CDR1 DFQATT, CDR2 SNEGSKA (reference sequence). The CDR3 contains 11 residues. With 7 bases removed from V and 8 bases from J, the gap between germline ends came to 14 bases. Written as DNA, the CDR3 is TGCAGTGAGGGAGGAGTTCGGGGCTACACCTTC. It is translated as CSEGGVRGYTF.

This chain uses TRBV28 with TRBJ1-6, with D unresolved. This CDR3 is built from 14 residues. V was pared by 6 bases and J by 9 bases, with 15 bases between. In germline, CDR1 is MDHEN, CDR2 SYDVKM. This chain's CDR3 is CASRAGGESSPLHF. DNA of the CDR3: TGTGCCAGCAGGGCCGGTGGGGAGAGTTCACCCCTCCACTTT. The full variable domain, with the rest looked up from reference TRBV28 and TRBJ1-6, is DVKVTQSSRYLVKRTGEKVFLECVQDMDHENMFWYRQDPGLGLRLIYFSYDVKMKEKGDIPEGYSVSREKKERFSLILESASTNQTSMYLCASRAGGESSPLHFGNGTRLTVT.

The chain uses TRBV20-1 and TRBJ2-7; D unclear. The V end was cut by 1 base, the J end by 6 bases, with 7 bases between. The CDR3 has 11 residues. CDR1 is DFQATT, CDR2 SNEGSKA, per germline (reference sequence). The CDR3 region has the DNA TGCAGTGCTAGAGGTCCAGGCGAGCAGTACTTC. Translation: CSARGPGEQYF.

This clone was counted a single time. V and J are TRBV13 and TRBJ2-3; 8 bases are shared with TRBD2. The J segment lost 1 base and the V segment lost 5 bases, leaving 8 bases of the junction unmatched. The CDR3 spans 16 residues. Germline CDR1 reads PRHDT; CDR2 reads FYEKMQ (reference sequence). CDR3: CASSPRGSGGTDTQYF. CDR3 in DNA: TGTGCCAGCAGCCCTCGGGGTAGCGGGGGCACAGATACGCAGTATTTT. The variable domain in full, with the rest retrieved from reference TRBV13 and TRBJ2-3, is AAGVIQSPRHLIKEKRETATLKCYPIPRHDTVYWYQQGPGQDPQFLISFYEKMQSDKGSIPDRFSAQQFSDYHSELNMSSLELGDSALYFCASSPRGSGGTDTQYFGPGTRLTVL.